Presented here are 21 T cell receptor beta chains from one specimen sequenced in a study of blood T cells in healthy people across ages. PCR was performed a second time for about 6 to 12 cycles using a sample-barcoded 5' primer and a J-beta primer mix. Via MiXCR, TCRdb re-called the 5' RACE reads, giving one row per CDR3 protein. The data hold 1.5 million to 2 million distinct CDR3 sequences, with 28% observed a single time. The sample comprised blood. The receptors originated from a woman aged 25 to 39 in good health.

The genes are TRBV4-3 and TRBJ1-4; 7 bases align to TRBD1. V gave up 0 bases and J gave up 0 bases; unmatched junction bases: 7. Germline CDR1 LGHNA, CDR2 YSLEER. The CDR3 totals 18 residues. Written as DNA, the CDR3 is TGCGCCAGCAGCCAAGATTTACAGGGGTTTGCAACTAATGAAAAACTGTTTTTT. Translated, it gives CASSQDLQGFATNEKLFF.

This clonotype appeared a few times. This rearrangement joins TRBV9 to TRBJ2-1; 8 bases map to TRBD2. This CDR3 spans 15 amino acids. Trimming took 4 bases from V and 8 from J; bases not matched to a gene: 11. CDR1 and CDR2 from the germline V gene are SGDLS and YYNGEE. The chain's CDR3 is CASSLRAGGIDEQFF. Written as DNA, the CDR3 is TGTGCCAGCAGCCTGAGGGCGGGGGGAATCGATGAGCAGTTCTTC.

This clonotype was counted only a few times. The chain recombines TRBV2 with TRBJ2-1; no clear D gene. This CDR3 is 14 amino acids long. V dropped 0 bases and J dropped 8 bases, with 11 bases sitting between them. Germline V gene sequence: CDR1 SNHLY, CDR2 FYNNEI. The CDR3 nucleotides are TGTGCCAGCAGTGAAGCTGTTGAATTGGATGAGCAGTTCTTC. Translating gives CASSEAVELDEQFF.

This clonotype showed up many times. The rearrangement uses TRBV15 and TRBJ1-6; 7 bases fit TRBD1. Germline loops: CDR1 LNHNV, CDR2 YYDKDF (reference sequence). The ends lost 2 bases at V and 6 bases at J; junction bases unmatched: 4. The CDR3 consists of 15 residues. The CDR3 reads CATSRTRDSNSPLHF. Written as DNA, the CDR3 is TGTGCCACCAGCAGAACCCGGGACAGTAATTCACCCCTCCACTTT.

This clonotype was detected only once. The chain employs TRBV5-1 and TRBJ1-1; TRBD1 matches 7 bases. Unmatched junction bases numbered 8, after V lost 4 bases and J lost 8 bases. In germline, CDR1 is SGHRS, CDR2 YFSETQ. CDR3 length: 13 residues. The CDR3 bases are TGCGCCAGCAGCCCTCACGAGGGGGCAGAAGCTTTCTTT. Its protein is CASSPHEGAEAFF.

The chain uses TRBV7-4 and TRBJ1-1; the D is unclear. V was trimmed by 11 bases and J by 2 bases, leaving 15 bases between them. Germline V gene sequence: CDR1 SGHVT, CDR2 SQSDAQ. CDR3 length equals 13 residues. The CDR3 region has the DNA TGTGCCCTTAGGGATTTCACCAACACTGAAGCTTTCTTT. Translation gives CALRDFTNTEAFF. The full variable domain, its missing parts supplied by reference TRBV7-4 and TRBJ1-1, is GAGVSQSPRYKVAKRGRDVALRCDSISGHVTLYWYRQTLGQGSEVLTYSQSDAQRDKSGRPSGRFSAERPERSVSTLKIQRTEQGDSAVYLCALRDFTNTEAFFGQGTRLTVV.

This clonotype was observed a handful of times. This rearrangement joins TRBV18 to TRBJ2-1; D perhaps matches TRBD1 (6 bases). The CDR3 contains 15 residues. CDR1 and CDR2 from the germline V gene are KGHSH and LQKENI. V lost 4 bases to trimming and J lost 5 bases, with 15 bases between them. The DNA of the CDR3 is TGTGCCAGCTCACGGGGCCAGGGGACGGACAATGAGCAGTTCTTC. Protein: CASSRGQGTDNEQFF.

The V gene is TRBV29-1, the J gene TRBJ1-2, with TRBD1 identical over 7 bases. Germline CDR1 SQVTM, CDR2 ANQGSEA. The CDR3 is made up of 11 amino acids. Germline trimming cut 7 bases from V and 6 bases from J; bases unmatched to any gene: 5. CDR3 nucleotide sequence: TGCAGCGCAGGGGGTTTCGATGGCTACACCTTC. Protein: CSAGGFDGYTF.

V gene TRBV4-3 combines with J gene TRBJ2-4, with TRBD2 identical over 7 bases. V lost 0 bases and J lost 12; bases outside the gene matches: 5. Germline V gene sequence: CDR1 LGHNA, CDR2 YSLEER. The CDR3 is 13 amino acids. The CDR3 protein is CASSQDTAGPQYF. The CDR3 nucleotides read TGCGCCAGCAGCCAAGATACAGCGGGGCCTCAGTACTTC.

On this clonotype itself: A much larger clone sits a single nucleotide away, making a read error possible. This chain joins TRBV20-1 and TRBJ2-1; TRBD2 matches at 10 bases. Per germline, CDR1 DFQATT and CDR2 SNEGSKA (reference sequence). The trim removed 6 bases at V and 4 bases at J, leaving 9 bases unmatched. The CDR3 runs 15 residues. The CDR3 DNA is TGCAGTGCCCGTGGACTAGCGGAAGAGTACAATGAGCAGTTCTTC. Protein sequence: CSARGLAEEYNEQFF.

The chain has TRBV5-5 and TRBJ1-1; 7 bases fit TRBD1. This CDR3 region has 14 residues. V lost 6 bases and J lost 2; bases outside the gene matches: 7. Germline V gives CDR1 SGHKS, CDR2 YYEKEE (reference sequence). The DNA of the CDR3 is TGTGCCAGCACCATGACAGGGAGAAACACTGAAGCTTTCTTT. Encoded protein: CASTMTGRNTEAFF. Drawing the rest from reference TRBV5-5 and TRBJ1-1, the complete variable domain is DAGVTQSPTHLIKTRGQQVTLRCSPISGHKSVSWYQQVLGQGPQFIFQYYEKEERGRGNFPDRFSARQFPNYSSELNVNALLLGDSALYLCASTMTGRNTEAFFGQGTRLTVV.

About this clonotype: Compared with germline, one end of the junction differs, possibly owing to a read error. This sequence joins TRBV5-1 and TRBJ1-4; D is uncertain. The germline V gene encodes CDR1 SGHRS and CDR2 YFSETQ. The CDR3 runs to 15 residues. The chain's CDR3 is CASSLEPARDETLFF. The CDR3 nucleotides read TGCGCCAGCAGCTTGGAACCGGCACGGGATGAAACACTGTTTTTT.

The V and J genes are TRBV6-5 and TRBJ2-7, with 8 nucleotides matching TRBD2. The V segment lost 7 bases and the J segment 0 bases; nucleotides outside the gene matches: 5. Germline-derived CDR1 and CDR2 are MNHEY and SVGAGI. This CDR3 is built from 14 residues. CDR3 protein: CASKISGASYEQYF. The CDR3 DNA is TGTGCCAGCAAAATTAGCGGGGCCTCCTACGAGCAGTACTTC.

This clonotype turned up a few times. This rearrangement joins TRBV5-1 to TRBJ1-2; 9 positions agree with TRBD1. V shed 1 base, J shed 6 bases, and the junction held 10 bases outside the gene matches. Germline CDR1 SGHRS, CDR2 YFSETQ. The CDR3 covers 16 residues. The CDR3 DNA sequence: TGCGCCAGCAGCTTGCGGACCGGGACAGGGAACAATGGCTACACCTTC. Its translation: CASSLRTGTGNNGYTF.

The CDR3 loop is CASSVGTSGFTDTQYF. DNA of the CDR3: TGTGCCAGCAGCGTCGGGACTAGCGGTTTTACAGATACGCAGTATTTT. The chain links TRBV9 to TRBJ2-3; 11 bases align to TRBD2. The CDR3 totals 16 residues. Germline V gene sequence: CDR1 SGDLS, CDR2 YYNGEE. J gave up 3 bases and V 2 bases, and 5 bases lay outside the gene matches. Drawing the rest from reference TRBV9 and TRBJ2-3, the complete variable domain is DSGVTQTPKHLITATGQRVTLRCSPRSGDLSVYWYQQSLDQGLQFLIQYYNGEERAKGNILERFSAQQFPDLHSELNLSSLELGDSALYFCASSVGTSGFTDTQYFGPGTRLTVL.

The V and J genes are TRBV20-1 and TRBJ2-7; TRBD2 is a possible D gene (5 bases). V lost 1 base, J lost 0 bases, and 10 bases lay in between. The CDR3 runs 14 residues. The germline CDR1 and CDR2 sequences are DFQATT and SNEGSKA (reference sequence). CDR3 nucleotide sequence: TGCAGTGCTAGAGTACGGGGATTCTCCTACGAGCAGTACTTC. This translates into CSARVRGFSYEQYF.

The table lists this clonotype with a few counts. CDR3 in amino acids: CASSLRGQGYQPQHF. In DNA form, the CDR3 reads TGTGCCAGCAGTTTAAGGGGACAGGGATATCAGCCCCAGCATTTT. The chain joins TRBV12-3 or TRBV12-4 to TRBJ1-5; the match to TRBD1 covers 9 bases. V was clipped by 2 bases and J by 5 bases; unmatched bases: 4. The CDR3 extends over 15 amino acids.

Only a few counts were recorded for this clonotype. The chain combines TRBV9 with TRBJ2-1, with 10 nucleotides matching TRBD2. V was pared by 2 bases and J by 8 bases, with 7 bases of the junction left unmatched. Per germline, CDR1 SGDLS and CDR2 YYNGEE. CDR3 size: 15 residues. The CDR3 DNA sequence: TGTGCCAGCAGCGTGCTAGCGGGAGCCTTTTATGAGCAGTTCTTC. Its protein product is CASSVLAGAFYEQFF.

The chain is built from TRBV12-3 or TRBV12-4 and TRBJ2-1; 9 nucleotides align to TRBD2. CDR3 size: 16 residues. Trimming removed 4 bases from V and 7 bases from J; junction bases left unmatched: 11. The CDR3 loop is CASSSPQRGALNEQFF. The DNA for the CDR3 is TGTGCCAGCAGTTCCCCACAGCGGGGGGCCCTGAATGAGCAGTTCTTC.

The chain employs TRBV6-6 and TRBJ1-1; unclear D gene. The CDR3 sequence is 13 residues long. Trimming cost V 6 bases and J 0 bases, with 8 bases left between them. The germline V gene has CDR1 MNHNY and CDR2 SVGAGI (reference sequence). The CDR3 DNA reads as TGTGCCAGCAGACACGAAATGAACACTGAAGCTTTCTTT. This sequence encodes CASRHEMNTEAFF.

The V and J genes are TRBV29-1 and TRBJ2-4, with 10 positions matching TRBD1. The J call is uncertain, as TRBJ2-7 better fits the DNA end. CDR3 length equals 15 residues. The germline V gene has CDR1 SQVTM and CDR2 ANQGSEA. CDR3 in amino acids: CSVEDRTGGQYEQYF. The CDR3 DNA reads TGCAGCGTTGAAGATCGGACAGGGGGTCAGTACGAGCAGTACTTC.